This T cell receptor beta chain was retrieved from a study of blood T cell repertoires in COVID-19. Germline CDR1 reads LGHNA; CDR2 reads YNFKEQ. This CDR3 has 18 residues. The trim removed 0 bases at V and 0 bases at J, leaving 7 bases unmatched. TCRdb's table, derived via immunoSEQ multiplex PCR, lists solely in-frame clones and lacks some. The sample records 100,000 to 120,000 clones, about 80% being singletons. The origin of this receptor is a woman older than 75 with active or convalescent COVID-19. The V gene is TRBV4-2, the J gene TRBJ2-1; 8 nucleotides line up with TRBD2. Sequenced: peripheral blood. This chain's CDR3 is CASSQDMGLVSSYNEQFF. CDR3 DNA sequence: TGTGCCAGCAGCCAAGATATGGGACTAGTCAGCTCCTACAATGAGCAGTTCTTC.